This T cell receptor beta chain derives from a study of T cell clonotyping in hematopoietic cell transplantation. Germline CDR1 and CDR2: SQVTM and ANQGSEA. CDR3 size: 11 residues. Trimming took off 7 bases at V and 0 bases at J, with 7 bases between the two ends. This clone was seen once. Method: immunoSEQ multiplex PCR; TCRdb's copy keeps in-frame clones and lacks some. Of roughly 10,000 clones in the sample, about 80% were seen once. J is TRBJ2-7 and V is TRBV29-1; D remains unclear. The TCR comes from a female patient aged 50 to 65 who had an allogeneic stem cell transplant from a related donor, so the T cells may come from the graft donor. Some clones in this sample may be carry-over from other donors' samples. This sample comprised peripheral blood mononuclear cells, obtained 180 days after allogeneic stem cell transplant. CDR3 nucleotide sequence: TGCAGCGCCTCCTACTCCTACGAGCAGTACTTC. Its protein product is CSASYSYEQYF.